These 11 T cell receptor beta chains share one sample of origin, sequenced in a study of cytomegalovirus exposure and HLA in healthy donors. 60 Vbeta and 13 Jbeta primers were used in PCR. TCRdb's table, derived via immunoSEQ multiplex PCR, lists solely in-frame clones and lacks some. The sample has some 150,000 clones, around 86% seen once; the top ten hold less than 1.5%. Sequenced input: PBMCs. All receptors derive from a female donor in good health and CMV-seronegative.

The chain has TRBV11-2 and TRBJ2-5; TRBD2 matches at 11 bases. The CDR3 has 13 amino acids. Germline V CDR1 and CDR2: SGHAT, FQNNGV. J lost 5 bases, V lost 6 bases, and 2 bases had no gene match. In nucleotides, the CDR3 is TGTGCCAGCAGACGGACTAGCGGGGAGACCCAGTACTTC. This translates into CASRRTSGETQYF.

The chain carries TRBV10-3 and TRBJ2-5, with D possibly being TRBD1 (5 bases). Germline assignment: CDR1 ENHRY and CDR2 SYGVKD. The CDR3 totals 11 residues. The germline V and J ends were trimmed by 8 bases and 5 bases, with 9 bases remaining between them. The CDR3 sequence: CAIGALETQYF. The CDR3 nucleotides are TGTGCCATCGGGGCTTTGGAGACCCAGTACTTC.

This clone was observed a handful of times. V gene TRBV6-6 combines with J gene TRBJ2-7; D may be TRBD2 (5 bases). The CDR3 has 15 residues. The germline V gene has CDR1 MNHNY and CDR2 SVGAGI (reference sequence). V was shortened by 2 bases and J by 0 bases, with 11 bases between the two germline ends. In DNA, the CDR3 is TGTGCCAGCAGTTACGGGCTAGGGAGCTCCTACGAGCAGTACTTC. It codes for CASSYGLGSSYEQYF.

The chain joins TRBV6-4 to TRBJ2-1; the D is unclear. This CDR3 is built from 16 residues. V was cut by 0 bases and J by 0 bases, with 9 bases left in between. The germline CDR1 and CDR2 sequences are MRHNA and SNTAGT. The CDR3 coding sequence is TGTGCCAGCAGTGACTCGCCAGCGTTCTCCTACAATGAGCAGTTCTTC. Translating it yields CASSDSPAFSYNEQFF.

The chain recombines TRBV20-1 with TRBJ2-7; 7 nucleotides match TRBD1. J was trimmed by 3 bases and V by 4 bases; bases with no gene match: 0. Per the germline V gene, CDR1 is DFQATT and CDR2 is SNEGSKA (reference sequence). The CDR3 is 11 residues long. This chain's CDR3 is CSATGGYEQYF. The DNA of the CDR3 is TGCAGTGCTACAGGGGGCTACGAGCAGTACTTC.

The gene calls are TRBV7-2 and TRBJ1-2, with TRBD1 identical over 7 bases. Germline CDR1 is SGHTA and CDR2 is FQGNSA. The V gene end was trimmed by 4 bases and the J gene end by 3 bases; junction bases not matched to a gene: 5. This CDR3 spans 14 amino acids. CDR3 nucleotides: TGTGCCAGCAGCTCCGACAGGGACGACTATGGCTACACCTTC. Translation gives CASSSDRDDYGYTF.

V usage is TRBV7-9 and J usage is TRBJ2-2, with 7 bases that match TRBD1. Germline CDR1 SEHNR, CDR2 FQNEAQ (reference sequence). Trimming cost V 5 bases and J 2 bases; bases outside gene matches: 8. The length of the CDR3 is 16 residues. The CDR3 region is CASSTWTGLNTGELFF. The CDR3 DNA sequence: TGTGCCAGCAGCACATGGACAGGACTCAACACCGGGGAGCTGTTTTTT. Combining the CDR3 with reference TRBV7-9 and TRBJ2-2 gives the whole variable domain DTGVSQNPRHKITKRGQNVTFRCDPISEHNRLYWYRQTLGQGPEFLTYFQNEAQLEKSRLLSDRFSAERPKGSFSTLEIQRTEQGDSAMYLCASSTWTGLNTGELFFGEGSRLTVL.

The chain joins TRBV6-6 to TRBJ2-5, with D perhaps matching TRBD2 (7 bases). Trimming shortened V by 4 bases and J by 3 bases, and 12 bases separated the two germline ends. CDR1 and CDR2 from the germline V gene are MNHNY and SVGAGI (reference sequence). This CDR3 comprises 14 residues. The CDR3 nucleotides are TGTGCCAGCAGTTGGGGGGGCTCAGAAGAGACCCAGTACTTC. The encoded protein is CASSWGGSEETQYF.

The chain links TRBV25-1 to TRBJ2-1, with D tentatively TRBD1 (5 bases). V was clipped by 1 base and J by 4 bases, with 11 bases between them. The germline V gene encodes CDR1 MGHDK and CDR2 SYGVNS. The CDR3 loop spans 15 amino acids. DNA of the CDR3: TGTGCCAGCAGTGAATTGGACACGGTTTACAATGAGCAGTTCTTC. Translated: CASSELDTVYNEQFF.

This chain connects TRBV10-3 to TRBJ2-3, with 7 bases lining up with TRBD2. CDR1 and CDR2 from the germline V gene are ENHRY and SYGVKD. V lost 3 bases to trimming and J lost 3 bases; unmatched junction nucleotides: 6. The CDR3 sequence is 15 residues long. DNA of the CDR3: TGTGCCATCAGTGAAGGGGAGCGGGAAACAGATACGCAGTATTTT. The encoded protein is CAISEGERETDTQYF.

As concerns this clone: The same CDR3 arises from other DNA sequences in this sample as well. This chain uses TRBV5-1 with TRBJ2-5, with TRBD1 matching over 9 bases. CDR3 length: 14 residues. Germline trimming cut 4 bases from V and 3 bases from J; bases unmatched to any gene: 4. The germline gives CDR1 SGHRS, CDR2 YFSETQ. For the CDR3, the DNA is TGCGCCAGCAGCCTAGGGACAGGGAAAGAGACCCAGTACTTC. Its protein is CASSLGTGKETQYF. Full variable domain (rest looked up from reference TRBV5-1 and TRBJ2-5): KAGVTQTPRYLIKTRGQQVTLSCSPISGHRSVSWYQQTPGQGLQFLFEYFSETQRNKGNFPGRFSGRQFSNSRSEMNVSTLELGDSALYLCASSLGTGKETQYFGPGTRLLVL.